This T cell receptor beta chain originates from a study of T cell changes during pregnancy in multiple sclerosis. Here immunoSEQ multiplex PCR was the method, and the copy in TCRdb shows in-frame clones only, minus some. The sample records about 73,000 clones, approximately 92% being singletons. The sequences come from peripheral blood, collected in the third trimester of pregnancy. This clonotype originated in a female donor in good health, enrolled as a control in a pregnancy study.

The CDR3 region has the DNA TGTGCCAGCAGTTTAGACAGGGGAGATGAAAAACTGTTTTTT. This encodes CASSLDRGDEKLFF. The chain is built from TRBV28 and TRBJ1-4; 8 nucleotides align to TRBD1. The V gene end was trimmed by 2 bases and the J gene end by 6 bases; junction bases not matched to a gene: 2. There are 14 residues in the CDR3. Germline V CDR1 and CDR2: MDHEN, SYDVKM.